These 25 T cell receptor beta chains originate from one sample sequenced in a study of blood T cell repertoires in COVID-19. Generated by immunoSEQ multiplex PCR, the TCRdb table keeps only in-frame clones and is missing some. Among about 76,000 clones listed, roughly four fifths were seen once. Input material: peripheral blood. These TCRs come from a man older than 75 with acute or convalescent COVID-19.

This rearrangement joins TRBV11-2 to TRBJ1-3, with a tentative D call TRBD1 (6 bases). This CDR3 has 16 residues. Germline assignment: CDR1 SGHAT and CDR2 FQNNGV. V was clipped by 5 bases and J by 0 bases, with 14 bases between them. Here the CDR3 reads CASSDHTGISGNTIYF. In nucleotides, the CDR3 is TGTGCCAGCAGCGACCATACAGGGATCTCTGGAAACACCATATATTTT.

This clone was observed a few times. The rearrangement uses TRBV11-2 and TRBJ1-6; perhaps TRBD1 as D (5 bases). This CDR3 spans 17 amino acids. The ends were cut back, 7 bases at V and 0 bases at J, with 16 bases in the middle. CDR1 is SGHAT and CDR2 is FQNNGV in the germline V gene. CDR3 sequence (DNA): TGTGCCAGCACCCACGCGCGGGGGGGCTCCTATAATTCACCCCTCCACTTT. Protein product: CASTHARGGSYNSPLHF.

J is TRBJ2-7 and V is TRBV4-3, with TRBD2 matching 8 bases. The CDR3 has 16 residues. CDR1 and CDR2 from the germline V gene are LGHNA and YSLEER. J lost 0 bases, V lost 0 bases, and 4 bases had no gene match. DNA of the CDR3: TGCGCCAGCAGCCAAGATTGGCGGGGGGCCTCCTACGAGCAGTACTTC. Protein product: CASSQDWRGASYEQYF.

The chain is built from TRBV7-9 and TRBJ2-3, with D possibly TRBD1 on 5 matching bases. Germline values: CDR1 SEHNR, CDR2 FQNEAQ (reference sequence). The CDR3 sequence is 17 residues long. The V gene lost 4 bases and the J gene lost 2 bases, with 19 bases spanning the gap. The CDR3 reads CASSSHRSRGSTDTQYF. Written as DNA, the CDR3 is TGTGCCAGCAGCTCCCACCGGAGTAGGGGATCCACAGATACGCAGTATTTT.

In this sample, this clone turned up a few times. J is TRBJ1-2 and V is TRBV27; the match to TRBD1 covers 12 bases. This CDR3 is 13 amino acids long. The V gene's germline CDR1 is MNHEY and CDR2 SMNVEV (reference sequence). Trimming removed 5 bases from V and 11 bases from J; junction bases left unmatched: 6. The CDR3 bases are TGTGCCAGCAGTCCCTGGGGACAGGGGGCTTACACCTTC. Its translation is CASSPWGQGAYTF.

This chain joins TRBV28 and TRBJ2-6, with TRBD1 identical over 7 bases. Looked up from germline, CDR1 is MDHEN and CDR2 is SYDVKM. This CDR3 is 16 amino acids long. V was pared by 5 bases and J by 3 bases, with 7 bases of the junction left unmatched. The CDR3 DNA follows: TGTGCCAGCAGTCTTAACAGGGGCTTTGGGGCCAACGTCCTGACTTTC. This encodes CASSLNRGFGANVLTF.

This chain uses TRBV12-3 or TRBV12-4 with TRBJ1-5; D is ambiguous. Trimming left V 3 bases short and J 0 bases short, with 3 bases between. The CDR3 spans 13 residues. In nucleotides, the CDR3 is TGTGCCAGCAGTTTCTATAGCAATCAGCCCCAGCATTTT. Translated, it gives CASSFYSNQPQHF.

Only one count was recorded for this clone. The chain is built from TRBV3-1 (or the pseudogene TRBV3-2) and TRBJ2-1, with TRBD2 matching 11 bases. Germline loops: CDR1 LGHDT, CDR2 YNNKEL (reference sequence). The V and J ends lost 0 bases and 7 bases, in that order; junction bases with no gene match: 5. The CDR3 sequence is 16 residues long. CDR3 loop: CASSQDPSGRWNEQFF. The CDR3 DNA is TGTGCCAGCAGCCAAGATCCTAGCGGGAGGTGGAATGAGCAGTTCTTC.

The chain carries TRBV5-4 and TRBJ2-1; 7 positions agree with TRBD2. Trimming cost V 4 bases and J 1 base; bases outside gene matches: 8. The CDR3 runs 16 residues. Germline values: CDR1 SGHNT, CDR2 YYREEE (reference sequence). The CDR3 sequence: CASSRGTTRSYNEQFF. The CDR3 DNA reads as TGTGCCAGCAGCAGAGGGACTACCCGATCCTACAATGAGCAGTTCTTC.

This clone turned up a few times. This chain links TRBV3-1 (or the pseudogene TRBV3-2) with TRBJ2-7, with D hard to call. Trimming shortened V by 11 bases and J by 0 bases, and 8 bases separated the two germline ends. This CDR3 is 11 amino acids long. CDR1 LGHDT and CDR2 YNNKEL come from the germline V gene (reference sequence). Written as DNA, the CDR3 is TGTGCCTTACAGAGCTCCTACGAGCAGTACTTC. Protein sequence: CALQSSYEQYF.

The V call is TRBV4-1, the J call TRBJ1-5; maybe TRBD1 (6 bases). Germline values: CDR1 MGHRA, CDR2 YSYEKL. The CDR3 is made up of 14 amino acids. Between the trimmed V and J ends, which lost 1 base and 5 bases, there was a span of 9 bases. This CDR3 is CASSQGTAYQPQHF. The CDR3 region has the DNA TGCGCCAGCAGCCAAGGGACAGCGTATCAGCCCCAGCATTTT.

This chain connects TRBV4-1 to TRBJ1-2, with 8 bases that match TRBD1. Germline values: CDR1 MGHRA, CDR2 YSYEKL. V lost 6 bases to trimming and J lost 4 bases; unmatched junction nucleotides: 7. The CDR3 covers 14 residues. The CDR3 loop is CASSDAGQVYGYTF. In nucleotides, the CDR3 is TGCGCCAGCAGTGACGCGGGACAGGTCTATGGCTACACCTTC.

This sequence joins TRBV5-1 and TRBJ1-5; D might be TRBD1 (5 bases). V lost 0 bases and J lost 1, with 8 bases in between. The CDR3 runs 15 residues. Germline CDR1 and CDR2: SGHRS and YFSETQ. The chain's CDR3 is CASSLEGWSNQPQHF. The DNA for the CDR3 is TGCGCCAGCAGCTTGGAGGGGTGGAGCAATCAGCCCCAGCATTTT.

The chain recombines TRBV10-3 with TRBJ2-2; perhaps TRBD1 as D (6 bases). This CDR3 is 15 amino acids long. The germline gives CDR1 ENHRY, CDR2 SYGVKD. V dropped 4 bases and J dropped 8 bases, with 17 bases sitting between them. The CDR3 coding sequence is TGTGCCATCAGTGCGGAACAGGGCAGGACAGGGGAGCTGTTTTTT. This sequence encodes CAISAEQGRTGELFF.

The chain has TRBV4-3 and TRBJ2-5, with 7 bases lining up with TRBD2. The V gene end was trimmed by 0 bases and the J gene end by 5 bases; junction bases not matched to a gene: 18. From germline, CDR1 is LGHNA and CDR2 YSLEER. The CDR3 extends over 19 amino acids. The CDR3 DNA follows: TGCGCCAGCAGCCAAGAAGGGAGGGCTAGCGGACCCCCCGAGGAGACCCAGTACTTC. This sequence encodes CASSQEGRASGPPEETQYF.

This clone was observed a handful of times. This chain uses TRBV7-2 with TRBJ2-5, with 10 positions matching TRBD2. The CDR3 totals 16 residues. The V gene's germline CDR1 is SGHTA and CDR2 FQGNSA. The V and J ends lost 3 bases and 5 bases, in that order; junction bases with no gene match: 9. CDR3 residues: CASSLVSGGAAETQYF. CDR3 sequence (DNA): TGTGCCAGCAGCTTGGTGAGCGGGGGGGCCGCGGAGACCCAGTACTTC. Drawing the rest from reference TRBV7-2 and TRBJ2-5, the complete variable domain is GAGVSQSPSNKVTEKGKDVELRCDPISGHTALYWYRQSLGQGLEFLIYFQGNSAPDKSGLPSDRFSAERTGGSVSTLTIQRTQQEDSAVYLCASSLVSGGAAETQYFGPGTRLLVL.

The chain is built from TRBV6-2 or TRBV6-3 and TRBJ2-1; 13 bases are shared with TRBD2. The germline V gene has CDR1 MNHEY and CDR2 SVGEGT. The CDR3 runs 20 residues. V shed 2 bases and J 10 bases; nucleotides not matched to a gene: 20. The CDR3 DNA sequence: TGTGCCAGCAGTTACGCGACTAGCGGGGGGCTTCATAACAATCTACACGAGCAGTTCTTC. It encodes CASSYATSGGLHNNLHEQFF.

In nucleotides, the CDR3 is TGTGCCAGCAGCTTGACCAGGGGCGCCTACGAGCAGTACTTC. Translated: CASSLTRGAYEQYF. The gene calls are TRBV11-2 and TRBJ2-7; a possible D gene is TRBD1 (6 bases). Germline assignment: CDR1 SGHAT and CDR2 FQNNGV. CDR3 size: 14 residues. V lost 3 bases, J lost 2 bases, and 11 bases lay in between.

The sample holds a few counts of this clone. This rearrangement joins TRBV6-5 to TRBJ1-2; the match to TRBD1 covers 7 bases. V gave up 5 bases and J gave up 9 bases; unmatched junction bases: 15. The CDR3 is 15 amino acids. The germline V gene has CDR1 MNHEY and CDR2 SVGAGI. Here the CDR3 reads CASSPGIRQGSSYTF. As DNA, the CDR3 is TGTGCCAGCAGTCCAGGAATCCGACAGGGATCAAGCTACACCTTC.

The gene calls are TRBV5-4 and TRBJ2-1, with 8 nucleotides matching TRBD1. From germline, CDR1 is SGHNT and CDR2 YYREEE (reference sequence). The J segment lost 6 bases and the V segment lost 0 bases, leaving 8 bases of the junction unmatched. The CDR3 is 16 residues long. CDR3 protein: CASSLDGQGKGNEQFF. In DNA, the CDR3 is TGTGCCAGCAGCTTGGACGGACAGGGAAAGGGCAATGAGCAGTTCTTC.

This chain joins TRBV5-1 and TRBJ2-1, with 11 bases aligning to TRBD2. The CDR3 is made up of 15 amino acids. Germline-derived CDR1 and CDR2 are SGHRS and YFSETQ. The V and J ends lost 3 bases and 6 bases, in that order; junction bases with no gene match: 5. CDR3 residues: CASSSGLAEVNEQFF. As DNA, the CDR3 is TGCGCCAGCAGCTCGGGACTAGCGGAAGTCAATGAGCAGTTCTTC.

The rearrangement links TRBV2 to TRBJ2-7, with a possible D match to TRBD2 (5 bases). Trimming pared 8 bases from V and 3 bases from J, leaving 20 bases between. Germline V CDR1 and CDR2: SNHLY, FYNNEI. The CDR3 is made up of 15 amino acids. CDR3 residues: CASGEMRERGYEQYF. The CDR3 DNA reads TGTGCCAGCGGCGAGATGAGGGAACGAGGCTACGAGCAGTACTTC.

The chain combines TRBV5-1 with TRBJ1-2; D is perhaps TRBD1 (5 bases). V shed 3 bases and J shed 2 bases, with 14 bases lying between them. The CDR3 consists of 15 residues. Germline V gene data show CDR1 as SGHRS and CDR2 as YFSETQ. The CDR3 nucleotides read TGCGCCAGCAGCTCGGCGGGACTTTGGAACTATGGCTACACCTTC. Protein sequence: CASSSAGLWNYGYTF. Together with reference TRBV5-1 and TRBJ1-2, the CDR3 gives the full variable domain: KAGVTQTPRYLIKTRGQQVTLSCSPISGHRSVSWYQQTPGQGLQFLFEYFSETQRNKGNFPGRFSGRQFSNSRSEMNVSTLELGDSALYLCASSSAGLWNYGYTFGSGTRLTVV.

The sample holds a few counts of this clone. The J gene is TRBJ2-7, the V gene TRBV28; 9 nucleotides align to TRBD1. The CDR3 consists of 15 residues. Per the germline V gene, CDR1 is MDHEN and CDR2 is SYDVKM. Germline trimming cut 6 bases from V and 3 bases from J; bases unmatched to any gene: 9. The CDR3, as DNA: TGTGCCAGCAGCCCTGCCGGGACAGGGAACTACGAGCAGTACTTC. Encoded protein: CASSPAGTGNYEQYF.

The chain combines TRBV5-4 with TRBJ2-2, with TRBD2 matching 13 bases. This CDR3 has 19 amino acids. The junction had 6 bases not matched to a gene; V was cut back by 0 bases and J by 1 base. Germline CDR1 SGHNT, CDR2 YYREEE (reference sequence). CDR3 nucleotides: TGTGCCAGCAGCTTGGAGGGACTAGCGGGAACAAAGAACACCGGGGAGCTGTTTTTT. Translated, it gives CASSLEGLAGTKNTGELFF.